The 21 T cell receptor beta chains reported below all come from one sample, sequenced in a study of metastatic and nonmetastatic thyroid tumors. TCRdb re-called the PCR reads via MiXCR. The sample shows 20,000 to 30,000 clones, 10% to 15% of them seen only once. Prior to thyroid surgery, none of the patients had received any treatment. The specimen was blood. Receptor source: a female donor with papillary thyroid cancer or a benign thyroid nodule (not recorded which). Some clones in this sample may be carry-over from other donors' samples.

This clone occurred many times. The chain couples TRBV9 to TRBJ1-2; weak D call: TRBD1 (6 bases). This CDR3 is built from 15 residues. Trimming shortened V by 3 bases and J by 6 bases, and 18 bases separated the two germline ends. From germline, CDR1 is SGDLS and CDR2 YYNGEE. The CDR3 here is CASSGRGGLGNGYTF. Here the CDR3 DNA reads TGTGCCAGCAGCGGGAGGGGGGGCCTAGGGAATGGCTACACCTTC.

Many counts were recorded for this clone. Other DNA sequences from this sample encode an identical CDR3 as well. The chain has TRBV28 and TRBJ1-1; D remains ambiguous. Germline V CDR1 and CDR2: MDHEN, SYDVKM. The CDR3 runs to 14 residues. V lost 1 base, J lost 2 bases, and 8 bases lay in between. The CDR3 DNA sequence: TGTGCCAGCAGTTTATACTCGAAAAACACTGAAGCTTTCTTT. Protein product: CASSLYSKNTEAFF.

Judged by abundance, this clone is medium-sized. CDR3 in DNA: TGCAGTGCTAGAGCTATACTTGAAAAGGGAGATCAGCCCCAGCATTTT. Translated: CSARAILEKGDQPQHF. The genes are TRBV20-1 and TRBJ1-5; D remains ambiguous. CDR1 is DFQATT, CDR2 SNEGSKA, per germline (reference sequence). Trimming removed 1 base at V and 5 bases at J, with 18 bases between. The CDR3 contains 16 residues.

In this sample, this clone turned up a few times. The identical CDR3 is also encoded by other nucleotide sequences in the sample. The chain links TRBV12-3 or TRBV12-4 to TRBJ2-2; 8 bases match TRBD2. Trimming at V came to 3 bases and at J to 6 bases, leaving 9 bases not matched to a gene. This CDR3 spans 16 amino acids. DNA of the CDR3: TGTGCCAGCAGTTTGCTCGCGGGAGGTCCTCCCGGGGAGCTGTTTTTT. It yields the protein CASSLLAGGPPGELFF.

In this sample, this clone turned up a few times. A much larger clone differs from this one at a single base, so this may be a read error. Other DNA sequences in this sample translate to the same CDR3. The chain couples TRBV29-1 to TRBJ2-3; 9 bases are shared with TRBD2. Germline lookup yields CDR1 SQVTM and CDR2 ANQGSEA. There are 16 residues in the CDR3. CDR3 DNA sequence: TGCAGCGCCCATAGCGGGAGTGGGTCGAGCACGGATACGCAGTATTTT. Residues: CSAHSGSGSSTDTQYF.

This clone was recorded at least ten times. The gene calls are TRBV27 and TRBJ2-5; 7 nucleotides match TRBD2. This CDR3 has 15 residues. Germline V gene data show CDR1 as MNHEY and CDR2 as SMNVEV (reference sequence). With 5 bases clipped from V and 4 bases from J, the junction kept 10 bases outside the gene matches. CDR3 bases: TGTGCCAGCAGTCCTACGACGGGGGGTTCAGAGACCCAGTACTTC. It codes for CASSPTTGGSETQYF.

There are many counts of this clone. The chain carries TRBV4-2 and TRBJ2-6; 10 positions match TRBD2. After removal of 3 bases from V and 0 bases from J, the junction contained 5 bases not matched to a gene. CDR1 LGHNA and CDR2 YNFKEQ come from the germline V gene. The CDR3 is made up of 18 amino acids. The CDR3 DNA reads TGTGCCAGCAGCCACGCCGGGACTAGCGACTCTGGGGCCAACGTCCTGACTTTC. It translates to CASSHAGTSDSGANVLTF.

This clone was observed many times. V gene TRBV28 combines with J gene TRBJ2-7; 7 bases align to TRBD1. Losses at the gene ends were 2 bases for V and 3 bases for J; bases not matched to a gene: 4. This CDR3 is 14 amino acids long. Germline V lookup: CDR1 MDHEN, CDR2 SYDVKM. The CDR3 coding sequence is TGTGCCAGCAGTTTACGACAGGGAAGCTACGAGCAGTACTTC. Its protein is CASSLRQGSYEQYF.

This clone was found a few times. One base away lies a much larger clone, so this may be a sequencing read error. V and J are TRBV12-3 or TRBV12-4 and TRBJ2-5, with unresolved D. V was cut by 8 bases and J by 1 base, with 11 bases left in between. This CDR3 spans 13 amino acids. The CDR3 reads CASGWAGQETQYF. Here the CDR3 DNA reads TGTGCCAGCGGATGGGCAGGCCAAGAGACCCAGTACTTC.

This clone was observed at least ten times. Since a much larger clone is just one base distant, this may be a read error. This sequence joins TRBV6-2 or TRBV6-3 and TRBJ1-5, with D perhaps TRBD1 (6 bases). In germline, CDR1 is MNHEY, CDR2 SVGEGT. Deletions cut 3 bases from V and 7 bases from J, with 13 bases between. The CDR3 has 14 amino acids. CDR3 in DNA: TGTGCCAGCAGTTATCTTGGGGGCAGACAGCCCCAGCATTTT. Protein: CASSYLGGRQPQHF.

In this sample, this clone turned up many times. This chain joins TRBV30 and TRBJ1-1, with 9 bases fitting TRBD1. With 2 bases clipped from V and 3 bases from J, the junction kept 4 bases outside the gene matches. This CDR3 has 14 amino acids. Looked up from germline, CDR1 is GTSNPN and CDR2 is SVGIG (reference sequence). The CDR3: CAWSSRDRDTEAFF. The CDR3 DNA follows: TGTGCCTGGAGTTCCCGGGACAGGGACACTGAAGCTTTCTTT.

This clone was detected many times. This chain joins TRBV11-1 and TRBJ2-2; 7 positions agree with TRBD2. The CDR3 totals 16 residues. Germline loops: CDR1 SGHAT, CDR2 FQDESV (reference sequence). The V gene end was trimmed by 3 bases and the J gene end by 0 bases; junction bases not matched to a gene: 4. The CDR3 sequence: CASSLGRGTNTGELFF. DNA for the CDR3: TGTGCCAGCAGCTTGGGGAGGGGAACGAACACCGGGGAGCTGTTTTTT.

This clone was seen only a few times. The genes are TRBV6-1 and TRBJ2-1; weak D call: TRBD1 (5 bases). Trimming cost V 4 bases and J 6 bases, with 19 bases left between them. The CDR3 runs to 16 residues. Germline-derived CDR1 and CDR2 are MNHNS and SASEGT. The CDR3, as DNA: TGTGCCAGCAGTGGACTGCAGGGTCAGCTACGCAATGAGCAGTTCTTC. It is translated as CASSGLQGQLRNEQFF.

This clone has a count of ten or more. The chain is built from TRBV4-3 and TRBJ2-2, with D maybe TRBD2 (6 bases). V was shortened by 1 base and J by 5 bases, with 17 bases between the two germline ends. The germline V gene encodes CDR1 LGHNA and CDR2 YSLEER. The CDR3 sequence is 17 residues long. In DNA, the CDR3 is TGCGCCAGCAGCCAAGCTTGGGACTCCCCGGGAACCGGGGAGCTGTTTTTT. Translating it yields CASSQAWDSPGTGELFF.

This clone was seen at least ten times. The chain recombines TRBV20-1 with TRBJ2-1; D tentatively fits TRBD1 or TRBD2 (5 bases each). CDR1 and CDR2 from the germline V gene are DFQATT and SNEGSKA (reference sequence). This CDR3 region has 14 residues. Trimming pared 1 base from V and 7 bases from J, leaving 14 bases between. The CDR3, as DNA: TGCAGTGCTAGAGTCGGGCAGGGCGGGAATGAGCAGTTCTTC. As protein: CSARVGQGGNEQFF.

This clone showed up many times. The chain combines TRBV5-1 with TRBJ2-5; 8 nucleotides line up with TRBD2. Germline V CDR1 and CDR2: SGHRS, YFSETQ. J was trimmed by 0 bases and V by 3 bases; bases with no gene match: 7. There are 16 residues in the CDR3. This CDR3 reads CASSYAGGQDQETQYF. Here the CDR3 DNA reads TGCGCCAGCAGCTACGCGGGGGGCCAAGACCAAGAGACCCAGTACTTC.

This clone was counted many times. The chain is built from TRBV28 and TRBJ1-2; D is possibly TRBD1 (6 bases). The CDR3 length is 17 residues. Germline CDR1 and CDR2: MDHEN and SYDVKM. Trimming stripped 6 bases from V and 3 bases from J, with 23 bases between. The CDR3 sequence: CASSDLENREEDYGYTF. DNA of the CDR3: TGTGCCAGCAGCGACTTAGAAAACAGGGAGGAGGACTATGGCTACACCTTC.

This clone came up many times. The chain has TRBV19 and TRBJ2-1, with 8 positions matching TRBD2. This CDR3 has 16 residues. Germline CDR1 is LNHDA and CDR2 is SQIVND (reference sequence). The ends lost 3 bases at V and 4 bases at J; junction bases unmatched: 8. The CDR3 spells CASSIGAGAGYNEQFF. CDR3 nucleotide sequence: TGTGCCAGTAGTATTGGAGCGGGAGCAGGATACAATGAGCAGTTCTTC.

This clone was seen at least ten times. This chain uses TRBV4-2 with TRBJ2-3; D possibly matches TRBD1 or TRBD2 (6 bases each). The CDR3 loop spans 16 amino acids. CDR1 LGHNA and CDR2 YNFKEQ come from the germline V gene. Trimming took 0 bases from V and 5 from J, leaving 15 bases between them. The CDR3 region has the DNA TGTGCCAGCAGCCAAGAGGAGGGGGAGGACCGAGATACGCAGTATTTT. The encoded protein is CASSQEEGEDRDTQYF.

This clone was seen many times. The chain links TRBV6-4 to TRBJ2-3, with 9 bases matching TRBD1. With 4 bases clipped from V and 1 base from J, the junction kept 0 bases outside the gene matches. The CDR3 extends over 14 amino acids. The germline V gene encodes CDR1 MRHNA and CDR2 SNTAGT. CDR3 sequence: CASSGTGGTDTQYF. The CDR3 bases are TGTGCCAGCAGTGGGACAGGGGGCACAGATACGCAGTATTTT.

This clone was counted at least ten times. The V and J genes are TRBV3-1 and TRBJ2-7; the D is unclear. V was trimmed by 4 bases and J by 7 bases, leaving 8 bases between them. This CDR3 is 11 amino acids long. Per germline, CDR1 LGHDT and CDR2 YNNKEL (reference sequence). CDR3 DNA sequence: TGTGCCAGCAGCCGGACCACGGAGCAGTACTTC. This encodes CASSRTTEQYF.